The present T cell receptor beta chain was sequenced within a study of shared clonotypes between healthy human individuals. Study-level background: The donor pool was made up of two women and three men aged 18 to 49. Each donor's CD8 memory used one plate, CD8 naive two, each CD4 subset three.

Using immunoSEQ multiplex PCR, the repertoire was profiled, and TCRdb retains in-frame clones only, with some absent. The table has about 2.4 million clones, roughly nine tenths seen once. This CDR3 spans 13 amino acids. Trimming pared 4 bases from V and 6 bases from J, leaving 10 bases between. Germline CDR1 is LNHDA and CDR2 is SQIVND (reference sequence). This chain links TRBV19 with TRBJ2-1, with D perhaps TRBD1 (6 bases). The sequenced material came from naive CD4+ T cells sorted from blood. Specified subset: CD45RA+ positively selected. This TCR came from a man aged 18-30 years in good health. The CDR3 here is CASSRQDLNEQFF. The CDR3 DNA reads TGTGCCAGTAGTAGACAGGATCTCAATGAGCAGTTCTTC.